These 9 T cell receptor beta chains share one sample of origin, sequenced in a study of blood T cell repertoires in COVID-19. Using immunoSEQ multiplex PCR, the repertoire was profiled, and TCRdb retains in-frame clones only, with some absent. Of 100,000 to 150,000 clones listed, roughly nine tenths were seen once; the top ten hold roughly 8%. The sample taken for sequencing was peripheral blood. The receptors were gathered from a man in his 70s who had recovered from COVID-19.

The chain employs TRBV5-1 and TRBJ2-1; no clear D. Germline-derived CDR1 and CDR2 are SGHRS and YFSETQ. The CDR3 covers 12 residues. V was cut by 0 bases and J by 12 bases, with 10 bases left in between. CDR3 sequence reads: CASSLEANRQFF. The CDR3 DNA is TGCGCCAGCAGCTTGGAAGCGAATAGGCAGTTCTTC.

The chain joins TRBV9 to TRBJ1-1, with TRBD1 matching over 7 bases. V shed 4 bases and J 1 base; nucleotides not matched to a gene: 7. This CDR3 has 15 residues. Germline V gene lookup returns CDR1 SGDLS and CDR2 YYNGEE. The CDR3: CASSPWGQPNTEAFF. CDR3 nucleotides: TGTGCCAGCAGCCCCTGGGGACAGCCGAACACTGAAGCTTTCTTT.

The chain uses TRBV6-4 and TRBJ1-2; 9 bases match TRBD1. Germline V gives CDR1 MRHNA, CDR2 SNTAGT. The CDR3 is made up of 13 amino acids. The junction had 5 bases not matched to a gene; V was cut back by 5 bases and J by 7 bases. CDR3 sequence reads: CASSQTGGLGYTF. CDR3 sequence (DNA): TGTGCCAGCAGTCAGACAGGGGGTCTTGGCTACACCTTC.

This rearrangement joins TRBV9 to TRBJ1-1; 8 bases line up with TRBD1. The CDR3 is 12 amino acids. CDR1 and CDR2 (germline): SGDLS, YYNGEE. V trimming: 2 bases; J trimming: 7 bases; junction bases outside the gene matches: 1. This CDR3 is CASSVGTGEAFF. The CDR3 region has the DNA TGTGCCAGCAGCGTTGGGACAGGTGAAGCTTTCTTT.

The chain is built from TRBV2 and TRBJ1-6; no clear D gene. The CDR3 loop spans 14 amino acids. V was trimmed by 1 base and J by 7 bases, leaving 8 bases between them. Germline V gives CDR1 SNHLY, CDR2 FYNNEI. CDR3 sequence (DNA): TGTGCCAGCAGTGAAGGATCCGGGAATTCACCCCTCCACTTT. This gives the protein CASSEGSGNSPLHF.

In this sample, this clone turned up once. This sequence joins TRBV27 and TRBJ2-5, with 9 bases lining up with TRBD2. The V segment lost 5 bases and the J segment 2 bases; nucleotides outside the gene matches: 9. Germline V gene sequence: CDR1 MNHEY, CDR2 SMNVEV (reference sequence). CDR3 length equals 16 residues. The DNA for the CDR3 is TGTGCCAGCAGTCCTCAGCGGGGGGCCGGTCAAGAGACCCAGTACTTC. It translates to CASSPQRGAGQETQYF.

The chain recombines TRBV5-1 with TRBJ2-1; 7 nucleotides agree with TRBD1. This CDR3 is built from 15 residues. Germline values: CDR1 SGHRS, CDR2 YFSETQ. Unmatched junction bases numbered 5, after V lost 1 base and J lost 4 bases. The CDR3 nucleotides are TGCGCCAGCAGCTTGACCGGGACAGAATACAATGAGCAGTTCTTC. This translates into CASSLTGTEYNEQFF.

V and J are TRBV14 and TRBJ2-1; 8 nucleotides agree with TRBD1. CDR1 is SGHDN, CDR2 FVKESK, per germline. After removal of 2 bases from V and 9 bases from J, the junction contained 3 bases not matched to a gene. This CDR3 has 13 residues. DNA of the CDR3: TGTGCCAGCAGCCAACAGGGGGCTGGTGAGCAGTTCTTC. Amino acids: CASSQQGAGEQFF.

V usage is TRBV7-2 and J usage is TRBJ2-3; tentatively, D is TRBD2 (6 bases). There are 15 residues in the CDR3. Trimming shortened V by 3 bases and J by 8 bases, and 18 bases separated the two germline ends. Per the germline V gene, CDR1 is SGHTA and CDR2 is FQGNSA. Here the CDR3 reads CASSFGIGEDGTQYF. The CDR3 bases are TGTGCCAGCAGCTTCGGGATAGGGGAGGACGGTACGCAGTATTTT.